The 25 T cell receptor beta chains given below trace back to one sample, sequenced in a study of glioma-infiltrating T cells after dendritic cell vaccination. Time point defined: after dendritic cell vaccination, including at tumor progression/relapse. Data came from immunoSEQ multiplex PCR; TCRdb stores just in-frame clones and leaves some out. The sample includes about 24,000 clones, roughly 91% seen only once; the top ten take 2.5% to 3.5%. The source material was blood, sampled after dendritic cell vaccination. Source of these receptors: a human donor with glioblastoma.

This clone has a handful of counts. The chain combines TRBV6-1 with TRBJ1-3, with 8 bases lining up with TRBD1. The CDR3 is 15 residues long. Germline loops: CDR1 MNHNS, CDR2 SASEGT. V was clipped by 4 bases and J by 0 bases; unmatched bases: 2. CDR3 DNA sequence: TGTGCCAGCAGTGGACAGGGGACCTCTGGAAACACCATATATTTT. It yields the protein CASSGQGTSGNTIYF.

This sequence joins TRBV6-5 and TRBJ2-3; D may be TRBD2 (5 bases). The CDR3 length is 15 residues. V was shortened by 6 bases and J by 0 bases, with 13 bases between the two germline ends. Germline CDR1 and CDR2: MNHEY and SVGAGI. The DNA of the CDR3 is TGTGCCAGCAGAAAGGCCGGGGTTAGCACAGATACGCAGTATTTT. It translates to CASRKAGVSTDTQYF.

The V and J genes are TRBV10-1 and TRBJ2-3; no clear D gene. Germline CDR1 is WNHNN and CDR2 is SYGVQD (reference sequence). CDR3 size: 13 residues. Trimming shortened V by 3 bases and J by 8 bases, and 12 bases separated the two germline ends. The CDR3 coding sequence is TGCGCCAGCAGTGACGGTGGAGCAGTTACGCAGTATTTT. The encoded protein is CASSDGGAVTQYF.

This chain joins TRBV19 and TRBJ1-2; 7 nucleotides align to TRBD1. Germline CDR1 LNHDA, CDR2 SQIVND (reference sequence). The length of the CDR3 is 14 residues. J was trimmed by 4 bases and V by 5 bases; bases with no gene match: 7. CDR3 in amino acids: CASSPTGQRYGYTF. The CDR3 coding sequence is TGTGCCAGTAGTCCCACGGGACAGCGCTATGGCTACACCTTC.

The CDR3 protein is CASSRLGQEKLFF. In DNA, the CDR3 is TGTGCCAGCAGTCGTCTGGGCCAAGAAAAACTGTTTTTT. The V gene is TRBV27, the J gene TRBJ1-4; D remains unclear. V was trimmed by 5 bases and J by 8 bases, leaving 12 bases between them. The CDR3 has 13 amino acids. Looked up from germline, CDR1 is MNHEY and CDR2 is SMNVEV (reference sequence).

The chain links TRBV19 to TRBJ1-2, with a possible D match to TRBD1 (6 bases). The CDR3 totals 14 residues. Trimming pared 3 bases from V and 2 bases from J, leaving 10 bases between. Per germline, CDR1 LNHDA and CDR2 SQIVND (reference sequence). Here the CDR3 DNA reads TGTGCCAGTAGTATTACAGGGTCAAACTATGGCTACACCTTC. It is translated as CASSITGSNYGYTF.

This clone was observed a single time. The chain carries TRBV7-6 and TRBJ2-5, with 15 bases fitting TRBD2. CDR3 length: 16 residues. Germline V lookup: CDR1 SGHVS, CDR2 FNYEAQ. V was pared by 5 bases and J by 7 bases, with 8 bases of the junction left unmatched. CDR3 residues: CASSGGLAGGRVTQYF. The CDR3 nucleotides read TGTGCCAGCAGCGGGGGACTAGCGGGGGGCCGGGTGACCCAGTACTTC.

Of note for this clone: The junction departs from germline at one end; a sequencing error may be responsible. The rearrangement links TRBV6-6 to TRBJ2-4; D may be TRBD2 (6 bases). From germline, CDR1 is MNHNY and CDR2 SVGAGI (reference sequence). The CDR3 totals 13 residues. DNA for the CDR3: TGTGCCAGCAACTTAGGGGCGGGAAGACCCGGGGACTTC. This codes for CASNLGAGRPGDF.

This clone was seen just once. The gene calls are TRBV5-6 and TRBJ1-2; D may be TRBD1 (5 bases). The CDR3 is 14 amino acids. Trimming took off 0 bases at V and 4 bases at J, with 10 bases between the two ends. Germline CDR1 SGHDT, CDR2 YYEEEE. The CDR3 coding sequence is TGTGCCAGCAGCTTGGGCGACAGCGTCTATGGCTACACCTTC. Translating it yields CASSLGDSVYGYTF.

The rearrangement uses TRBV6-5 and TRBJ2-7, with 10 bases lining up with TRBD2. After removal of 6 bases from V and 2 bases from J, the junction contained 7 bases not matched to a gene. Germline V gene sequence: CDR1 MNHEY, CDR2 SVGAGI. The CDR3 has 15 residues. CDR3 nucleotides: TGTGCCAGCAGCCCCTACAGCGGGGGGGCCTACGAGCAGTACTTC. This translates into CASSPYSGGAYEQYF.

This clone came up a few times. The CDR3 region is CAWSGQGYEKLFF. The DNA of the CDR3 is TGTGCCTGGAGTGGACAGGGCTACGAAAAACTGTTTTTT. V usage is TRBV30 and J usage is TRBJ1-4, with 7 bases aligning to TRBD1. This CDR3 contains 13 residues. The germline CDR1 and CDR2 sequences are GTSNPN and SVGIG (reference sequence). V shed 1 base and J 8 bases; nucleotides not matched to a gene: 4.

This clone was counted a single time. This chain uses TRBV29-1 with TRBJ1-1; D call uncertain. Germline CDR1 reads SQVTM; CDR2 reads ANQGSEA. V was clipped by 4 bases and J by 5 bases, with 14 bases between them. This CDR3 region has 13 residues. The CDR3 here is CSVGEGGGTEAFF. CDR3 nucleotides: TGCAGCGTTGGTGAAGGTGGAGGGACTGAAGCTTTCTTT. The whole variable domain, filled in from reference TRBV29-1 and TRBJ1-1, reads SAVISQKPSRDICQRGTSLTIQCQVDSQVTMMFWYRQQPGQSLTLIATANQGSEATYESGFVIDKFPISRPNLTFSTLTVSNMSPEDSSIYLCSVGEGGGTEAFFGQGTRLTVV.

A few counts support this clone. The J gene is TRBJ2-7, the V gene TRBV5-1, with 9 bases aligning to TRBD1. V dropped 4 bases and J dropped 4; count of bases not matched to a gene: 12. The CDR3 runs to 16 residues. The germline V gene has CDR1 SGHRS and CDR2 YFSETQ. DNA of the CDR3: TGCGCCAGCAGCCCGGACCCGGGACAGGGCACGTACGAGCAGTACTTC. Amino acids: CASSPDPGQGTYEQYF.

This chain joins TRBV5-1 and TRBJ2-1; a weak D match, TRBD1 (5 bases). This CDR3 spans 16 amino acids. CDR1 SGHRS and CDR2 YFSETQ come from the germline V gene. V was pared by 4 bases and J by 4 bases, with 18 bases between. The CDR3 nucleotides read TGCGCCAGCAGCCCAGGGTCCGGACGGAATTACAATGAGCAGTTCTTC. It is translated as CASSPGSGRNYNEQFF.

The chain has TRBV27 and TRBJ2-7; TRBD2 aligns across 9 bases. CDR3 size: 14 residues. V was clipped by 8 bases and J by 5 bases; unmatched bases: 10. From germline, CDR1 is MNHEY and CDR2 SMNVEV (reference sequence). DNA of the CDR3: TGTGCCAGCGCCCCTAGCGGGGTGGTAAACGAGCAGTACTTC. This translates into CASAPSGVVNEQYF.

The chain joins TRBV5-6 to TRBJ2-3, with TRBD1 matching over 10 bases. The CDR3 is made up of 16 amino acids. Per germline, CDR1 SGHDT and CDR2 YYEEEE. The trim removed 4 bases at V and 3 bases at J, leaving 8 bases unmatched. CDR3: CASSRGTGVRTDTQYF. The CDR3 DNA is TGTGCCAGCAGCCGGGGGACAGGGGTAAGGACAGATACGCAGTATTTT.

This clone was recorded once. The genes are TRBV5-3 and TRBJ2-7; TRBD1 matches 7 bases. TRBV5-3 is an ORF, with its function uncertain. The CDR3 totals 15 residues. V shed 1 base and J 5 bases; nucleotides not matched to a gene: 9. In DNA form, the CDR3 reads TGTGCCAGAAGCTTGATCTTCGGACAGGCTCACGAGCAGTACTTC. It encodes CARSLIFGQAHEQYF.

This clone appeared once. The chain combines TRBV27 with TRBJ2-7; 9 bases are a match to TRBD1. The CDR3 contains 12 residues. Germline CDR1 reads MNHEY; CDR2 reads SMNVEV (reference sequence). Trimming cost V 4 bases and J 5 bases; bases outside gene matches: 0. CDR3 sequence: CASSYRGHEQYF. CDR3 coding DNA: TGTGCCAGCAGTTACAGGGGGCACGAGCAGTACTTC.

The CDR3 bases are TGCGCCAGCAGTGGGCAGGGATGGGATACGCAGTATTTT. It encodes CASSGQGWDTQYF. The V and J genes are TRBV10-2 and TRBJ2-3; weak D call: TRBD1 (5 bases). The CDR3 contains 13 residues. The V and J ends lost 4 bases and 6 bases respectively, with 11 bases between them. CDR1 is WSHSY, CDR2 SAAADI, per germline.

This clone was observed once. This rearrangement joins TRBV11-2 to TRBJ2-1, with 11 bases matching TRBD1. Germline V gene data show CDR1 as SGHAT and CDR2 as FQNNGV. The CDR3 has 17 residues. The trim removed 1 base at V and 9 bases at J, leaving 11 bases unmatched. CDR3 DNA sequence: TGTGCCAGCAGCTTAGGGGGGAGGAGGACAGGGGGCACTGAGCAGTTCTTC. This gives the protein CASSLGGRRTGGTEQFF.

The rearrangement links TRBV7-7 to TRBJ2-3; 11 nucleotides agree with TRBD2. Trimming took 6 bases from V and 8 from J; bases not matched to a gene: 13. This CDR3 has 16 residues. CDR1 is SSHAT and CDR2 is FNYEAQ in the germline V gene (reference sequence). CDR3 coding DNA: TGTGCCAGCAGTCCCTTTAGCGGGGGGGTCCCGGGTACGCAGTATTTT. It is translated as CASSPFSGGVPGTQYF.

This chain links TRBV18 with TRBJ1-1; a weak D match, TRBD1 (6 bases). Trimming took 1 base from V and 2 from J, leaving 14 bases between them. The germline V gene encodes CDR1 KGHSH and CDR2 LQKENI. The CDR3 is made up of 16 amino acids. This chain's CDR3 is CASSPRRGSVNTEAFF. The CDR3 DNA sequence: TGTGCCAGCTCACCACGAAGGGGGTCGGTTAACACTGAAGCTTTCTTT.

A single count supports this clone. The V gene is TRBV5-4, the J gene TRBJ2-7; D is possibly TRBD2 (5 bases). The CDR3 is 16 amino acids. Trimming shortened V by 4 bases and J by 4 bases, and 21 bases separated the two germline ends. Germline values: CDR1 SGHNT, CDR2 YYREEE (reference sequence). In DNA form, the CDR3 reads TGTGCCAGCAGCATGGACCCGGGGTCAATAATTTACGAGCAGTACTTC. Translated: CASSMDPGSIIYEQYF.

CDR3 loop: CAWKRDFLSGNTIYF. CDR3 DNA: TGTGCCTGGAAACGGGACTTTTTATCTGGAAACACCATATATTTT. The chain is built from TRBV30 and TRBJ1-3, with a tentative D call TRBD1 (5 bases). V lost 4 bases, J lost 1 base, and 14 bases lay in between. Germline V gene lookup returns CDR1 GTSNPN and CDR2 SVGIG (reference sequence). The CDR3 runs 15 residues.

DNA for the CDR3: TGTGCCAGCAGCCCCGATTTCCGACAGGTCCACACCTTC. It translates to CASSPDFRQVHTF. The gene calls are TRBV14 and TRBJ1-2; tentative D call: TRBD1 (6 bases). The germline V and J ends were trimmed by 4 bases and 12 bases, with 18 bases remaining between them. The CDR3 extends over 13 amino acids. Germline CDR1 reads SGHDN; CDR2 reads FVKESK. Together with reference TRBV14 and TRBJ1-2, the CDR3 gives the full variable domain: EAGVTQFPSHSVIEKGQTVTLRCDPISGHDNLYWYRRVMGKEIKFLLHFVKESKQDESGMPNNRFLAERTGGTYSTLKVQPAELEDSGVYFCASSPDFRQVHTFGSGTRLTVV.